The 32 T cell receptor beta chains below all came from one sample that was sequenced in a study of blood T cell repertoires in COVID-19. This table comes from immunoSEQ multiplex PCR, and its TCRdb copy is limited to in-frame clones, with some not included. The sample has about 70,000 clones, around four fifths seen once. The sample consisted of peripheral blood. The receptors derive from a woman aged 60-75 years with acute or convalescent COVID-19.

V is TRBV5-1 and J is TRBJ1-2; D ambiguous. V lost 0 bases, J lost 4 bases, and 7 bases lay in between. The CDR3 totals 13 residues. Germline CDR1 SGHRS, CDR2 YFSETQ. This CDR3 is CASSLDSPYGYTF. The CDR3 coding sequence is TGCGCCAGCAGCTTGGACAGCCCCTATGGCTACACCTTC.

This clone was recorded once. V is TRBV30 and J is TRBJ1-6; D not certain. The CDR3 spans 13 residues. V was clipped by 2 bases and J by 9 bases, with 11 bases between them. Germline V CDR1 and CDR2: GTSNPN, SVGIG (reference sequence). In DNA form, the CDR3 reads TGTGCCTGGAGTACCGGGAGTCCTTCACCCCTCCACTTT. Its protein product is CAWSTGSPSPLHF.

The chain couples TRBV27 to TRBJ2-3; 7 bases match TRBD1. CDR3 size: 15 residues. The V gene's germline CDR1 is MNHEY and CDR2 SMNVEV (reference sequence). With V trimmed by 3 bases and J by 3 bases, 6 bases remained unmatched. CDR3 coding DNA: TGTGCCAGCAGTTTTCGACAGGGTGGAACAGATACGCAGTATTTT. It yields the protein CASSFRQGGTDTQYF.

This chain uses TRBV29-1 with TRBJ1-4; 10 bases are a match to TRBD1. J was trimmed by 7 bases and V by 1 base; bases with no gene match: 3. The CDR3 extends over 14 amino acids. Germline CDR1 SQVTM, CDR2 ANQGSEA. For the CDR3, the DNA is TGCAGCGTTGAAGGGACAGGGGGTACTGAAAAACTGTTTTTT. Amino acids: CSVEGTGGTEKLFF. Based on the CDR3 plus reference TRBV29-1 and TRBJ1-4, the full variable domain is SAVISQKPSRDICQRGTSLTIQCQVDSQVTMMFWYRQQPGQSLTLIATANQGSEATYESGFVIDKFPISRPNLTFSTLTVSNMSPEDSSIYLCSVEGTGGTEKLFFGSGTQLSVL.

There are a few counts of this clone. The chain joins TRBV7-8 to TRBJ1-4; 8 bases agree with TRBD1. The CDR3 consists of 15 residues. The germline CDR1 and CDR2 sequences are SGHVS and FQNEAQ. Germline trimming cut 1 base from V and 3 bases from J; bases unmatched to any gene: 1. The CDR3 spells CASSLGGQANEKLFF. CDR3 sequence (DNA): TGTGCCAGCAGCTTAGGGGGACAGGCTAATGAAAAACTGTTTTTT.

The table lists this clone with a few counts. This rearrangement joins TRBV7-9 to TRBJ1-5; 10 positions agree with TRBD1. The CDR3 extends over 15 amino acids. Trimming cost V 5 bases and J 6 bases; bases outside gene matches: 7. Looked up from germline, CDR1 is SEHNR and CDR2 is FQNEAQ (reference sequence). In DNA form, the CDR3 reads TGTGCCAGCAGCGAAGGACAGGGGGTTCTTCAGCCCCAGCATTTT. Encoded protein: CASSEGQGVLQPQHF.

CDR3 in amino acids: CASSLTSQGVNEKLFF. In DNA, the CDR3 is TGTGCCAGCAGCTTGACCTCACAGGGGGTGAATGAAAAACTGTTTTTT. The chain joins TRBV7-6 to TRBJ1-4; 8 nucleotides agree with TRBD1. CDR3 size: 16 residues. V trimming: 3 bases; J trimming: 5 bases; junction bases outside the gene matches: 8. Germline V CDR1 and CDR2: SGHVS, FNYEAQ.

The chain combines TRBV10-3 with TRBJ2-5; 9 bases agree with TRBD2. The CDR3 consists of 17 residues. V dropped 3 bases and J dropped 5; count of bases not matched to a gene: 13. Germline CDR1 reads ENHRY; CDR2 reads SYGVKD. The CDR3 is CAISEPASGNARETQYF. CDR3 bases: TGTGCCATCAGTGAACCGGCTAGCGGGAATGCAAGGGAGACCCAGTACTTC.

This clone was seen only once. This chain links TRBV4-1 with TRBJ2-1; 15 nucleotides line up with TRBD2. Germline CDR1 reads MGHRA; CDR2 reads YSYEKL. The CDR3 length is 18 residues. Trimming took 3 bases from V and 3 from J; bases not matched to a gene: 6. The CDR3 DNA follows: TGCGCCAGCAGCCAGGGACTAGCGGGGGGTACCTACTACAATGAGCAGTTCTTC. Its translation is CASSQGLAGGTYYNEQFF.

This chain uses TRBV2 with TRBJ2-1; 12 bases fit TRBD2. V was pared by 7 bases and J by 4 bases, with 8 bases of the junction left unmatched. CDR1 SNHLY and CDR2 FYNNEI come from the germline V gene. CDR3 size: 16 residues. DNA of the CDR3: TGTGCCAGCATCCCCCACACTAGCGGGAGGTACAATGAGCAGTTCTTC. Protein: CASIPHTSGRYNEQFF.

CDR3 residues: CASKQGAFDGYTF. The CDR3 DNA reads TGTGCCAGCAAACAGGGGGCGTTTGATGGCTACACCTTC. This sequence joins TRBV2 and TRBJ1-2; 9 bases line up with TRBD1. Trimming took 7 bases from V and 6 from J; bases not matched to a gene: 6. CDR3 length: 13 residues. In germline, CDR1 is SNHLY, CDR2 FYNNEI.

This clone was counted between two and nine times. V usage is TRBV3-1 (or the pseudogene TRBV3-2) and J usage is TRBJ2-7, with 9 bases aligning to TRBD2. The J segment lost 4 bases and the V segment lost 5 bases, leaving 9 bases of the junction unmatched. From germline, CDR1 is LGHDT and CDR2 YNNKEL (reference sequence). CDR3 length: 15 residues. CDR3 sequence (DNA): TGTGCCAGCAGCTCCGGCGGGGGGGCAGTTTACGAGCAGTACTTC. It codes for CASSSGGGAVYEQYF.

The chain is built from TRBV2 and TRBJ2-1; TRBD2 matches 13 bases. This CDR3 is 16 amino acids long. The V gene's germline CDR1 is SNHLY and CDR2 FYNNEI. V was pared by 6 bases and J by 8 bases, with 10 bases of the junction left unmatched. CDR3 sequence reads: CASSLGLAGVSYEQFF. In DNA form, the CDR3 reads TGTGCCAGCAGCCTAGGACTAGCGGGAGTATCCTATGAGCAGTTCTTC.

This chain connects TRBV9 to TRBJ2-3; D gene uncertain. The V and J ends lost 2 bases and 2 bases respectively, with 15 bases between them. This CDR3 has 16 amino acids. In germline, CDR1 is SGDLS, CDR2 YYNGEE. The chain's CDR3 is CASSVDSPTNTDTQYF. The CDR3 nucleotides read TGTGCCAGCAGCGTTGACTCACCCACTAACACAGATACGCAGTATTTT.

The rearrangement joins TRBV6-6 to TRBJ2-7; TRBD2 might be the D (5 bases). The CDR3 covers 12 residues. The germline V gene encodes CDR1 MNHNY and CDR2 SVGAGI (reference sequence). The V end lost 5 bases, the J end lost 3 bases, and 8 bases lay between the germline ends. The CDR3 protein is CASSPEGYEQYF. In DNA, the CDR3 is TGTGCCAGCAGTCCCGAGGGCTACGAGCAGTACTTC.

This sequence joins TRBV7-8 and TRBJ1-6, with TRBD1 matching over 7 bases. CDR3 length equals 15 residues. The J segment lost 7 bases and the V segment lost 5 bases, leaving 8 bases of the junction unmatched. Germline V gene sequence: CDR1 SGHVS, CDR2 FQNEAQ. The CDR3 spells CASSLTGRTNSPLHF. CDR3 DNA: TGTGCCAGCAGCCTGACAGGGAGAACAAATTCACCCCTCCACTTT.

J is TRBJ1-3 and V is TRBV18; 10 positions agree with TRBD1. Trimming cost V 5 bases and J 0 bases; bases outside gene matches: 4. The CDR3 contains 16 residues. Germline V CDR1 and CDR2: KGHSH, LQKENI. The CDR3 loop is CASSAGQGNSGNTIYF. In DNA form, the CDR3 reads TGTGCCAGCTCAGCGGGACAGGGGAACTCTGGAAACACCATATATTTT.

CDR3 nucleotides: TGTGCCAGCAGCGCCAGGCTTGGTACTGCTGAAGCTTTCTTT. It encodes CASSARLGTAEAFF. V gene TRBV28 combines with J gene TRBJ1-1; D not resolved. With 6 bases removed from V and 6 bases from J, the gap between germline ends came to 17 bases. In germline, CDR1 is MDHEN, CDR2 SYDVKM. The CDR3 length is 14 residues.

This rearrangement joins TRBV10-3 to TRBJ2-7, with 14 nucleotides matching TRBD2. CDR1 and CDR2 from the germline V gene are ENHRY and SYGVKD. The CDR3 length is 15 residues. The ends lost 4 bases at V and 6 bases at J; junction bases unmatched: 5. In nucleotides, the CDR3 is TGTGCCATCAGTGGGACTAGCGGGAGGACAGTCGAGCAGTACTTC. It specifies CAISGTSGRTVEQYF.

V usage is TRBV19 and J usage is TRBJ1-1, with a weak D call TRBD1 (5 bases). The CDR3 is made up of 14 amino acids. The V end was cut by 4 bases, the J end by 2 bases, with 11 bases between. Germline loops: CDR1 LNHDA, CDR2 SQIVND (reference sequence). This chain's CDR3 is CASSNLGQNTEAFF. In DNA, the CDR3 is TGTGCCAGTAGTAACCTAGGACAAAACACTGAAGCTTTCTTT.

This clone was seen just once. The rearrangement links TRBV3-1 (or the pseudogene TRBV3-2) to TRBJ1-6; 7 nucleotides align to TRBD1. V lost 0 bases and J lost 7; bases outside the gene matches: 0. The CDR3 totals 14 residues. The germline CDR1 and CDR2 sequences are LGHDT and YNNKEL (reference sequence). The CDR3, as DNA: TGTGCCAGCAGCCAAGACAGGGGGAATTCACCCCTCCACTTT. Protein product: CASSQDRGNSPLHF.

J is TRBJ2-4 and V is TRBV24-1; tentatively, D is TRBD2 (6 bases). V was cut by 3 bases and J by 7 bases, with 18 bases left in between. The CDR3 has 16 amino acids. Germline loops: CDR1 KGHDR, CDR2 SFDVKD. The CDR3 here is CATSDPSVGGGNIQYF. The CDR3 DNA is TGTGCCACCAGTGATCCCAGCGTGGGGGGTGGGAACATTCAGTACTTC.

The chain recombines TRBV18 with TRBJ1-5; possibly TRBD1 for D (5 bases). Germline CDR1 and CDR2: KGHSH and LQKENI. This CDR3 contains 16 residues. V was shortened by 6 bases and J by 4 bases, with 19 bases between the two germline ends. The CDR3 DNA is TGTGCCAGCTCGGGAGGGCAGGGAAGGTCAAATCAGCCCCAGCATTTT. This codes for CASSGGQGRSNQPQHF.

This clone was observed once. This chain joins TRBV28 and TRBJ1-2, with D uncertain. Germline V CDR1 and CDR2: MDHEN, SYDVKM. Trimming stripped 5 bases from V and 5 bases from J, with 6 bases between. The CDR3 loop spans 11 amino acids. The CDR3 DNA reads TGTGCCAGCAGTCGGGAGTATGGCTACACCTTC. This gives the protein CASSREYGYTF.

The chain has TRBV5-1 and TRBJ2-5; 7 nucleotides line up with TRBD2. The germline gives CDR1 SGHRS, CDR2 YFSETQ. The CDR3 loop spans 15 amino acids. Germline trimming cut 2 bases from V and 1 base from J; bases unmatched to any gene: 5. The CDR3 sequence: CASSFTAGVQETQYF. The CDR3 nucleotides read TGCGCCAGCAGCTTTACGGCGGGGGTCCAAGAGACCCAGTACTTC.

The rearrangement uses TRBV5-1 and TRBJ2-1; 8 positions match TRBD2. The CDR3 is made up of 16 amino acids. J lost 1 base, V lost 5 bases, and 8 bases had no gene match. Germline CDR1 SGHRS, CDR2 YFSETQ. Here the CDR3 reads CASRAQSGGSYNEQFF. Written as DNA, the CDR3 is TGCGCCAGCAGAGCCCAAAGCGGGGGTTCCTACAATGAGCAGTTCTTC.

The J gene is TRBJ1-1, the V gene TRBV3-1 (or the pseudogene TRBV3-2); no definite D call. The germline V and J ends were trimmed by 1 base and 6 bases, with 15 bases remaining between them. Germline V CDR1 and CDR2: LGHDT, YNNKEL (reference sequence). The CDR3 covers 15 residues. The CDR3 reads CASSQGLRLRAEAFF. Here the CDR3 DNA reads TGTGCCAGCAGCCAAGGACTCCGACTCCGCGCTGAAGCTTTCTTT.

Here the CDR3 reads CASSLAGQNEQFF. DNA of the CDR3: TGTGCCAGCAGCTTGGCAGGGCAAAATGAGCAGTTCTTC. This chain connects TRBV5-6 to TRBJ2-1; perhaps TRBD1 as D (5 bases). There are 13 residues in the CDR3. V was pared by 0 bases and J by 7 bases, with 8 bases between. Germline CDR1 reads SGHDT; CDR2 reads YYEEEE.

This chain links TRBV29-1 with TRBJ1-3, with 7 bases fitting TRBD1. Germline values: CDR1 SQVTM, CDR2 ANQGSEA. The CDR3 spans 15 residues. Trimming removed 7 bases from V and 0 bases from J; junction bases left unmatched: 9. This CDR3 is CSAKEGASSGNTIYF. The DNA for the CDR3 is TGCAGCGCAAAGGAGGGGGCCAGCTCTGGAAACACCATATATTTT. Full variable domain (rest looked up from reference TRBV29-1 and TRBJ1-3): SAVISQKPSRDICQRGTSLTIQCQVDSQVTMMFWYRQQPGQSLTLIATANQGSEATYESGFVIDKFPISRPNLTFSTLTVSNMSPEDSSIYLCSAKEGASSGNTIYFGEGSWLTVV.

The chain links TRBV5-1 to TRBJ1-2; the match to TRBD1 covers 7 bases. Germline V CDR1 and CDR2: SGHRS, YFSETQ. This CDR3 has 14 amino acids. J gave up 3 bases and V 5 bases, and 7 bases lay outside the gene matches. The CDR3 coding sequence is TGCGCCAGCAGGCTAGGGGGCGTAGACTATGGCTACACCTTC. Its protein product is CASRLGGVDYGYTF.

The chain has TRBV11-1 and TRBJ2-5; D possibly corresponds to TRBD2 (6 bases). CDR1 is SGHAT, CDR2 FQDESV, per germline (reference sequence). The CDR3 spans 14 residues. Trimming left V 5 bases short and J 2 bases short, with 12 bases between. CDR3 region: CASSPGTLQETQYF. CDR3 bases: TGTGCCAGCAGCCCTGGGACTTTACAAGAGACCCAGTACTTC.

This rearrangement joins TRBV5-6 to TRBJ1-2; TRBD1 aligns across 9 bases. V shed 2 bases and J 1 base; nucleotides not matched to a gene: 9. In germline, CDR1 is SGHDT, CDR2 YYEEEE. The CDR3 length is 17 residues. The CDR3 loop is CASSLPPGQGNNYGYTF. In DNA form, the CDR3 reads TGTGCCAGCAGCTTACCACCGGGACAGGGAAATAACTATGGCTACACCTTC.